One sample yielded the 24 T cell receptor beta chains listed below, sequenced in a study of Graves' ophthalmopathy and Graves' hyperthyroidism. Amplified TCR beta CDR3 regions were obtained using RNA transcripts as template. HTBI-primed RT-PCR formed the first round, and a multiplex PCR formed the second. TCRdb analysed the multiplex PCR reads with MiXCR anew, one entry per CDR3 protein. The profile covers 210,000 or so distinct CDR3 sequences, with 25% to 35% appearing a single time and 9.1% taken by the ten largest. Sequencing was done on a sample of peripheral blood. The receptors were sampled from a man aged 50 to 60 with Graves' ophthalmopathy.

This clonotype was detected many times. The J gene is TRBJ2-5, the V gene TRBV27, with TRBD2 identical over 8 bases. The CDR3 runs to 18 residues. Per the germline V gene, CDR1 is MNHEY and CDR2 is SMNVEV (reference sequence). V was clipped by 0 bases and J by 1 base; unmatched bases: 10. CDR3 region: CASSLSIGGVRTQETQYF. In DNA, the CDR3 is TGTGCCAGCAGTTTATCGATCGGGGGGGTTCGAACCCAAGAGACCCAGTACTTC.

This clonotype was counted many times. V is TRBV5-1 and J is TRBJ2-5; 12 bases line up with TRBD1. The CDR3 extends over 16 amino acids. Germline values: CDR1 SGHRS, CDR2 YFSETQ. Unmatched junction bases numbered 9, after V lost 4 bases and J lost 5 bases. CDR3: CASSGSGTGGVETQYF. The CDR3 DNA sequence: TGCGCCAGCAGCGGATCCGGGACAGGGGGCGTCGAGACCCAGTACTTC.

The chain couples TRBV11-1 to TRBJ1-1; D gene unclear. V lost 6 bases to trimming and J lost 8 bases, with 16 bases between them. Germline CDR1 and CDR2: SGHAT and FQDESV (reference sequence). The CDR3 is made up of 13 amino acids. The CDR3 sequence: CASRQSGLVEAFF. Written as DNA, the CDR3 is TGTGCCAGCAGACAGTCCGGGCTGGTAGAAGCTTTCTTT.

The chain couples TRBV19 to TRBJ1-1, with a tentative D call TRBD1 (6 bases). The CDR3 is 16 amino acids. Germline V gene data show CDR1 as LNHDA and CDR2 as SQIVND (reference sequence). V was shortened by 7 bases and J by 4 bases, with 22 bases between the two germline ends. For the CDR3, the DNA is TGTGCCAGTACCTTCCCTGGGGGGCCTCGACGCACTGAAGCTTTCTTT. Protein product: CASTFPGGPRRTEAFF.

Ten or more counts support this clonotype. This rearrangement joins TRBV10-3 to TRBJ2-2; TRBD2 matches at 9 bases. The junction had 7 bases not matched to a gene; V was cut back by 6 bases and J by 2 bases. The CDR3 runs to 16 residues. Germline assignment: CDR1 ENHRY and CDR2 SYGVKD. CDR3 bases: TGTGCCATCAGAGAGAGCGGGAGGATAAACACCGGGGAGCTGTTTTTT. Its translation: CAIRESGRINTGELFF.

This clonotype was counted at least ten times. CDR3 protein: CATSRGAAGGQEETQYF. The DNA for the CDR3 is TGTGCCACCAGCAGAGGGGCTGCGGGAGGCCAAGAAGAGACCCAGTACTTC. J is TRBJ2-5 and V is TRBV15; 8 nucleotides align to TRBD2. Trimming took 1 base from V and 3 from J; bases not matched to a gene: 10. The CDR3 has 17 amino acids. From germline, CDR1 is LNHNV and CDR2 YYDKDF (reference sequence).

This clonotype was recorded many times. Germline and junction disagree at one end, which may indicate a read error. V usage is TRBV27 and J usage is TRBJ2-5; 7 bases fit TRBD1. CDR1 is MNHEY and CDR2 is SMNVEV in the germline V gene (reference sequence). The CDR3 consists of 14 residues. CDR3 amino acids: CASSSRDREETQYF. In nucleotides, the CDR3 is TGTGCCAGCAGTTCCCGGGACAGAGAAGAAACCCAGTACTTC.

There are many counts of this clonotype. The chain joins TRBV28 to TRBJ2-7, with unresolved D. The CDR3 sequence is 17 residues long. Germline CDR1 reads MDHEN; CDR2 reads SYDVKM. Trimming took off 10 bases at V and 2 bases at J, with 27 bases between the two ends. In DNA form, the CDR3 reads TGTGCCACCTACTCGAAAGGCTGGCCGGGTCTTACCTACGAGCAGTACTTC. It is translated as CATYSKGWPGLTYEQYF.

This clonotype has at least ten counts. The chain joins TRBV28 to TRBJ1-1; D is perhaps TRBD1 (6 bases). The CDR3 has 14 residues. Germline lookup yields CDR1 MDHEN and CDR2 SYDVKM. Trimming cost V 3 bases and J 4 bases, with 12 bases left between them. The CDR3 sequence: CASSFGGGGTEAFF. In nucleotides, the CDR3 is TGTGCCAGCAGTTTTGGGGGGGGCGGCACTGAAGCTTTCTTT.

This clonotype was picked up many times. This sequence joins TRBV29-1 and TRBJ1-3; D unclear. Germline CDR1 reads SQVTM; CDR2 reads ANQGSEA. Trimming stripped 5 bases from V and 0 bases from J, with 11 bases between. The CDR3 has 14 amino acids. The chain's CDR3 is CSVTGPYSGNTIYF. The CDR3 DNA sequence: TGCAGCGTTACGGGTCCTTACTCTGGAAACACCATATATTTT. Combining the CDR3 with reference TRBV29-1 and TRBJ1-3 gives the whole variable domain SAVISQKPSRDICQRGTSLTIQCQVDSQVTMMFWYRQQPGQSLTLIATANQGSEATYESGFVIDKFPISRPNLTFSTLTVSNMSPEDSSIYLCSVTGPYSGNTIYFGEGSWLTVV.

This clonotype was seen at least ten times. This chain links TRBV6-5 with TRBJ1-6; D is undetermined. CDR3 size: 18 residues. CDR1 and CDR2 (germline): MNHEY, SVGAGI. Trimming took off 3 bases at V and 3 bases at J, with 18 bases between the two ends. CDR3 in DNA: TGTGCCAGCAGTTATAAGCGGGGAGCAACAGACTATAATTCACCCCTCCACTTT. Its protein product is CASSYKRGATDYNSPLHF.

This clonotype has ten or more counts. V usage is TRBV6-5 and J usage is TRBJ1-5; the D gene is possibly TRBD1 (5 bases). Trimming cost V 8 bases and J 1 base, with 18 bases left between them. Germline V lookup: CDR1 MNHEY, CDR2 SVGAGI. The CDR3 covers 16 residues. CDR3 residues: CASRDTQGGSNQPQHF. The CDR3 nucleotides read TGTGCCAGCCGGGATACCCAGGGTGGAAGCAATCAGCCCCAGCATTTT.

This clonotype showed up many times. The rearrangement uses TRBV27 and TRBJ1-1; no firm D call. Germline CDR1 MNHEY, CDR2 SMNVEV (reference sequence). V was cut by 6 bases and J by 5 bases, with 10 bases left in between. The CDR3 has 12 amino acids. The CDR3 bases are TGTGCCAGCAGCCAGACCGGTACTGAAGCTTTCTTT. It codes for CASSQTGTEAFF.

This clonotype was seen ten or more times. The rearrangement joins TRBV14 to TRBJ2-2; TRBD2 aligns across 7 bases. V lost 1 base to trimming and J lost 4 bases; unmatched junction nucleotides: 3. This CDR3 has 15 residues. Germline V gene data show CDR1 as SGHDN and CDR2 as FVKESK. The CDR3 is CASSQGWGGTGELFF. As DNA, the CDR3 is TGTGCCAGCAGCCAAGGCTGGGGGGGCACCGGGGAGCTGTTTTTT.

There are a few counts of this clonotype. The chain recombines TRBV12-3 or TRBV12-4 with TRBJ1-2; D possibly corresponds to TRBD1 (5 bases). The CDR3 is made up of 13 amino acids. Trimming removed 4 bases at V and 5 bases at J, with 11 bases between. The CDR3 loop is CASSYSKGYGYTF. The CDR3 DNA reads TGTGCCAGCAGTTACTCAAAGGGGTATGGCTACACCTTC.

This clonotype was seen repeatedly, ten times or more. V usage is TRBV5-1 and J usage is TRBJ2-6, with a tentative D call TRBD2 (6 bases). The germline V and J ends were trimmed by 0 bases and 2 bases, with 9 bases remaining between them. Germline CDR1 reads SGHRS; CDR2 reads YFSETQ. The CDR3 has 16 residues. The CDR3: CASSLATGAGANVLTF. The CDR3 DNA follows: TGCGCCAGCAGCTTGGCCACGGGAGCTGGGGCCAACGTCCTGACTTTC.

This chain joins TRBV11-1 and TRBJ2-7; unclear D gene. Germline CDR1 SGHAT, CDR2 FQDESV (reference sequence). The CDR3 has 17 amino acids. Trimming took off 4 bases at V and 0 bases at J, with 19 bases between the two ends. The CDR3 nucleotides are TGTGCCAGCAGCTCGAAGAGGCTGACGGACCACTCCTACGAGCAGTACTTC. This codes for CASSSKRLTDHSYEQYF.

The chain employs TRBV7-8 and TRBJ1-5, with D unresolved. V was trimmed by 6 bases and J by 0 bases, leaving 12 bases between them. The CDR3 covers 15 residues. Germline V gene data show CDR1 as SGHVS and CDR2 as FQNEAQ. The CDR3 is CASRSDARSNQPQHF. As DNA, the CDR3 is TGTGCCAGCAGATCAGACGCTCGTAGCAATCAGCCCCAGCATTTT.

The V gene is TRBV6-5, the J gene TRBJ2-7; the match to TRBD1 covers 10 bases. The length of the CDR3 is 15 residues. J gave up 6 bases and V 0 bases, and 5 bases lay outside the gene matches. The V gene's germline CDR1 is MNHEY and CDR2 SVGAGI. CDR3 residues: CASSYSGTGEREQYF. The CDR3 DNA reads TGTGCCAGCAGTTACTCGGGGACAGGGGAACGCGAGCAGTACTTC.

This clonotype was picked up many times. The rearrangement joins TRBV3-1 to TRBJ2-5; the D gene could be TRBD1 or TRBD2 (5 bases each). V lost 2 bases and J lost 6, with 16 bases in between. CDR1 is LGHDT, CDR2 YNNKEL, per germline (reference sequence). The CDR3 runs 15 residues. The CDR3 bases are TGTGCCAGCAGCCAATCGGGACCCCGTTTGAAGACCCAGTACTTC. Amino acid sequence: CASSQSGPRLKTQYF.

Many counts were recorded for this clonotype. The genes are TRBV9 and TRBJ2-2; TRBD2 is a possible D gene (6 bases). CDR1 is SGDLS, CDR2 YYNGEE, per germline. Between the trimmed V and J ends, which lost 4 bases and 12 bases, there was a span of 13 bases. The CDR3 is made up of 12 amino acids. The CDR3 region has the DNA TGTGCCAGCAGCTCCGGGACTCGGCAGCTGTTTTTT. This translates into CASSSGTRQLFF. The whole variable domain, remainder taken from reference TRBV9 and TRBJ2-2, is DSGVTQTPKHLITATGQRVTLRCSPRSGDLSVYWYQQSLDQGLQFLIQYYNGEERAKGNILERFSAQQFPDLHSELNLSSLELGDSALYFCASSSGTRQLFFGEGSRLTVL.

The count of this clonotype is one. This rearrangement joins TRBV12-3 or TRBV12-4 to TRBJ2-7; D is unclear. Trimming stripped 6 bases from V and 4 bases from J, with 13 bases between. This CDR3 is 13 amino acids long. CDR3 coding DNA: TGTGCCAGCAGCTCCCGCCGCCTATACGAGCAGTACTTC. Encoded protein: CASSSRRLYEQYF.

This clonotype was recorded many times. The chain couples TRBV7-9 to TRBJ1-1, with D tentatively TRBD1 (5 bases). CDR1 SEHNR and CDR2 FQNEAQ come from the germline V gene (reference sequence). CDR3 length: 14 amino acids. The V end lost 1 base, the J end lost 1 base, and 7 bases lay between the germline ends. The CDR3 sequence: CASSLDQGNTEAFF. As DNA, the CDR3 is TGTGCCAGCAGCTTAGACCAGGGGAACACTGAAGCTTTCTTT.

V and J are TRBV12-3 or TRBV12-4 and TRBJ2-1; no reliable D call. V was shortened by 5 bases and J by 5 bases, with 19 bases between the two germline ends. This CDR3 has 16 residues. The CDR3 coding sequence is TGTGCCAGCAGTCCACAGATAGACTCGCTAAACAATGAGCAGTTCTTC. Protein: CASSPQIDSLNNEQFF.